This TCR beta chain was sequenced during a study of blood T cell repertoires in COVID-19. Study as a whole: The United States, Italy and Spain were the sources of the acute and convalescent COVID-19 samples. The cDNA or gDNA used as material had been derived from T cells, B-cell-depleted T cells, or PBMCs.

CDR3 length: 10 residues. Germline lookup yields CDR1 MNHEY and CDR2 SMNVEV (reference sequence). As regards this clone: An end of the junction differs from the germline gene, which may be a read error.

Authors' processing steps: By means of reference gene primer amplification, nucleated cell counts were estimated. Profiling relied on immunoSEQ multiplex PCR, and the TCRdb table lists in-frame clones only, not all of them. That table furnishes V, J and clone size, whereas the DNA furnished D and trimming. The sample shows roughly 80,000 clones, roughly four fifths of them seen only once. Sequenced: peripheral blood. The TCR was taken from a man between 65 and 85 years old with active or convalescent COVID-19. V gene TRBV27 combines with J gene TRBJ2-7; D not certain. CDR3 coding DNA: TGTGCCAGCACCATCTACGGGCAGTACTTC. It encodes CASTIYGQYF.